This TCR delta chain was sequenced in a study of fetal and pediatric gammadelta thymocytes (dated by TCRdb to between 2022 and 2023). About the investigation overall: The bulk gammadelta thymocyte repertoires combined previously published and newly generated, unpublished data and were used to strengthen a single-cell study of gammadelta thymocyte development. In total, the bulk gammadelta thymocyte repertoire set covered 10 subjects, made up of 7 pediatric thymus donors and 3 fetal thymus donors. Unpublished data were combined with previously published data (refs 27,28) to make up the bulk gammadelta thymocyte repertoires. To increase subject numbers and strengthen the CDR3 publicity analysis, bulk TCR repertoire data were added. Overall study outcomes, separate from this receptor: Fetal gammadelta thymocyte repertoires were previously reported to be enriched for TRDV2, TRGV8 and TRGV9 usage, low N additions and public CDR3s compared with post-natal repertoires.

Sequences TSWWSYY (CDR1) and QGS (CDR2) are obtained from the germline V gene. From V the trimming removes 4 bases and from J it removes 6 bases, while the gene matches leave 8 bases of the junction unaccounted for. The CDR3 sequence holds 15 residues, the cysteine and phenylalanine included. Of the read, only the CDR3 DNA is kept; its 45 bases are in frame from base 1. The listed sequencing device is Illumina MiSeq. As for the original processing: To analyze publicity, the Vgamma9Vdelta2 and nonVgamma9Vdelta2 bulk CDR3 files from each subject were merged so that every subject had one combined repertoire. CDR3 publicity was given a score from 0 to 19 by checking each amino acid sequence across 9 single-cell datasets and ten to eleven bulk repertoires with base R and dplyr. TCRdb recomputed clones from the public reads with CATT; identical DNA rows were then combined. These V and J calls derive from TCRdb rather than the authors' analysis. For this sample there are around 2,000 delta-chain clones; roughly a quarter appear just once. The top ten constitute approximately 4.4% of the sample.

Thymocytes were stained with Zombie NIR viability dye and antibodies against CD3 (UCHT1), TCRgammadelta (11F2), TCRVgamma9 (IMMU360) and TCRVdelta2 (IMMU389). Bulk TRD and TRG CDR3 repertoires were produced separately from sorted Vgamma9Vdelta2 and nonVgamma9Vdelta2 gammadelta thymocytes taken from human fetal and pediatric thymuses. Pediatric thymus tissue was obtained in Belgium from children undergoing cardiac surgery. The pediatric thymus donors in the study ranged in age from about 1 to 12 years. Thymic cell suspensions from fetal and post-natal thymuses were prepared as previously described. NonVgamma9Vdelta2 thymocytes were sorted as CD3+ gammadeltaTCR+ cells lacking the Vgamma9+Vdelta2+ phenotype. Cells were sorted on a FACS Aria III cell sorter (BD Biosciences). Comments on this clone: Which antigen it targets is not known. No much larger clone exists at a distance of one base, and base qualities are not known.

Sequencing was performed on non-Vgamma9Vdelta2 gamma-delta T cells from the thymus. Sample cell subset or site, as interpreted from the label and publication: CD3+gammadeltaTCR+ thymocytes not co-expressing Vgamma9 and Vdelta2. Recombination connected TRDV1 to TRDJ1; 10 central nucleotides agree with TRDD3. The origin of this receptor is a child who underwent cardiac surgery and was recorded as healthy. The CDR3 in this case is CALGGNYWGINKLIF. The DNA is TGTGCTCTTGGGGGCAACTACTGGGGGATTAATAAACTCATCTTT.